The 2 T cell receptor beta chains reported below all come from one sample, sequenced in a study of blood T cells in healthy people across ages. Then a second PCR, running roughly 6 to 12 cycles, was carried out with a sample-barcoded 5' primer and a J-beta primer mix. From the 5' RACE reads, TCRdb called clonotypes with MiXCR, one entry per CDR3 protein. The table records about 800,000 distinct CDR3 sequences, about 47% of them present only once. The sequencing sample was made of blood. All receptors come from a man aged 80 or over in good health.

This chain joins TRBV12-3 or TRBV12-4 and TRBJ2-5; 8 bases align to TRBD1. The assigned J gene may be wrong: the sequence end matches TRBJ2-7 better. This CDR3 comprises 14 residues. The CDR3: CASSLQGAWYEQYF. Here the CDR3 DNA reads TGTGCCAGCAGTTTACAGGGGGCTTGGTACGAGCAGTACTTC.

The rearrangement uses TRBV12-3 or TRBV12-4 and TRBJ2-3; D uncertain. Between the trimmed V and J ends, which lost 7 bases and 2 bases, there was a span of 13 bases. CDR3 size: 14 residues. The CDR3 loop reads CASTLDTYTDTQYF. The CDR3, as DNA: TGTGCCAGCACCCTTGACACTTACACAGATACGCAGTATTTT.